The rows below give T cell receptor beta chains drawn from one sample of a study of cytomegalovirus exposure and HLA in healthy donors. This table comes from immunoSEQ multiplex PCR, and its TCRdb copy is limited to in-frame clones, with some not included. The data show roughly 150,000 clones, 73% seen once. Material: PBMCs. The receptors were sampled from a young woman in good health and CMV-seropositive. Each CDR3 is given with its conserved first and last residue.

TRBV2 | CATKSRDRSEKLFF
TRBV2 | CARRQGSSYNSPLHF
TRBV9 | CASSVAPTVLNSGNTIYF
TRBV30 | CAWNEQGSYGYTF
TRBV5-4 | CASSLDGHTAYYEQYF
TRBV7-3 | CASSLFSNTEAFF
TRBV25-1 | CASSEPGGLEQYF
TRBV9 | CASSNTGTGFDEQYF
TRBV11-2 | CASSLLAGVNNEQFF
TRBV5-1 | CASSSPGFYEQYF
TRBV30 | CAWTTGFGANVLTF
TRBV27 | CASSIDRGTDTQYF
TRBV18 | CASSQEQTGNTIYF
TRBV7-3 | CASSFGANTEAFF
TRBV27 | CASRSSGITDTQYF
TRBV9 | CASSVGRATNYGYTF
TRBV6-1 | CASSGKQLADYEQYF
TRBV5-1 | CASSVDRRETQYF
TRBV27 | CASSDPGLGEQYF
TRBV7-2 | CASSFILSSEAFF
TRBV30 | CAWSVADSNTGELFF
TRBV29-1 | CSVEVSERGGPNEQFF
TRBV5-8 | CASSSPTKDRGTYEQYF
TRBV6-5 | CASSYEVSEETQYF
TRBV6-5 | CASGRGSNQPQHF
TRBV5-5 | CASSPSLETGPDIQYF
TRBV27 | CASTILLIEGNEKLFF
TRBV15 | CATSRGGTGANEQYF
TRBV2 | CASSAGRGRDRKLFF
TRBV6-5 | CASSYSGDSTNYGYTF
TRBV7-9 | CASSARSRDSRTDTQYF
TRBV6-6 | CASSYKQQFEAFF
TRBV13 | CASSSSGINEKLFF
TRBV7-9 | CASSSSPLAKPYNEQFF
TRBV5-1 | CASSSRRPGQGSGYTF
TRBV11-3 | CASSPTNTGELFF
TRBV7-3 | CASSLAPENNEQFF
TRBV6-1 | CASSEEDWAGNYEQYF
TRBV11-2 | CASSLGLGSGYGYTF
TRBV7-2 | CASRSKGPDRNTIYF
TRBV13 | CASSRNPSGEQYF
TRBV2 | CASSAPAYEQYF
TRBV11-1 | CASSLRGGYTDTQYF
TRBV28 | CASSLEEVNYGYTF
TRBV4-3 | CASSQGWGEPGAGAGELFF
TRBV28 | CASRMDRNEQFF
TRBV4-3 | CASSQDVSEGTEAFF
TRBV5-1 | CASSLSGGQETQYF
TRBV4-1 | CASSLDRGRDTQYF
TRBV28 | CASSLSPRTGGRETQYF
TRBV10-3 | CAIRTGGSESTEAFF
TRBV6-1 | CASSDRAPYNEQFF
TRBV6-5 | CASPSGTQYF
TRBV20-1 | CSGGGAYEQYF
TRBV6-1 | CASRSGTANIQYF
TRBV7-9 | CASSLVFIAAGSYNEQFF
TRBV6-5 | CASRTGVKNSPLHF
TRBV30 | CAWSAQGHEQYF
TRBV5-1 | CASSLQVAGANVLTF